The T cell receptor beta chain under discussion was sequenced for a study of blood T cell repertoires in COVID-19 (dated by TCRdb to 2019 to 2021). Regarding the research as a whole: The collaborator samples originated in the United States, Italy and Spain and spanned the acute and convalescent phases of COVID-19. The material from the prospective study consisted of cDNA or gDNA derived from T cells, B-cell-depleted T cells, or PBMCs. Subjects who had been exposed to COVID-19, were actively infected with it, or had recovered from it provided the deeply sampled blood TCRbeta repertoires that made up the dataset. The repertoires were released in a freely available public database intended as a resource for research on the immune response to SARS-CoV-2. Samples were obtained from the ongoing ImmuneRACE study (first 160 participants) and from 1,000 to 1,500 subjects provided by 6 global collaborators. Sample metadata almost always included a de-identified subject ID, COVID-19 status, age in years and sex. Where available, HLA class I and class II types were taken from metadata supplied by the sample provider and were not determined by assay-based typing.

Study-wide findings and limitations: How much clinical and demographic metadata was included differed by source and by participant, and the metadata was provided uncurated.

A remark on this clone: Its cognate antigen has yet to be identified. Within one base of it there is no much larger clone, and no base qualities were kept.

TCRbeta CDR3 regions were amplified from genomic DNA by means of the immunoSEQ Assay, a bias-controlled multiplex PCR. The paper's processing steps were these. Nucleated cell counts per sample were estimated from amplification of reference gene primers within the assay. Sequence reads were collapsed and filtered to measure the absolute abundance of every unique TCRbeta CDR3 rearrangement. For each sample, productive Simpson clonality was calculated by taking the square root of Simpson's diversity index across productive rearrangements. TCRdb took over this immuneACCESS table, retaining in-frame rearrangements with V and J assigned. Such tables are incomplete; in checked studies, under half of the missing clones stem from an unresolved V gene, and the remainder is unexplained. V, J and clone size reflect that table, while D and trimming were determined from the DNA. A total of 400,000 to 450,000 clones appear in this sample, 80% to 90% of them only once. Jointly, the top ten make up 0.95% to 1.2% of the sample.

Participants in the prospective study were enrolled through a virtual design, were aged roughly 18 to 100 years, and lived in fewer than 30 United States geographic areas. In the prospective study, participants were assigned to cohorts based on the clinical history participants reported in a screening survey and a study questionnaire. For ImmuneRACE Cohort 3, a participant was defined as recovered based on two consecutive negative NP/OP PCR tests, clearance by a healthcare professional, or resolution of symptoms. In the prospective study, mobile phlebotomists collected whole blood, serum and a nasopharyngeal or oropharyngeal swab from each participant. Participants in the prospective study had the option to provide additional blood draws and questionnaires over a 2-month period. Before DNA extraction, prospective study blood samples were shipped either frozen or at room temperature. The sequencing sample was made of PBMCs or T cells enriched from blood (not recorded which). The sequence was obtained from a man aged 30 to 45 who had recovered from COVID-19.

The nucleotide sequence is TGTGCCTGGGAGAGCGGCACAGATACGCAGTATTTT. This encodes CAWESGTDTQYF. The rearranged segments are TRBV30 and TRBJ2-3; the D gene cannot be resolved reliably. Deletion took 5 bases off V and 1 base off J, with a span of 7 bases between the germline ends. Taken from cysteine to phenylalanine, the CDR3 has 12 residues. The only DNA kept is the CDR3, 36 bases in frame from the first base. Per the germline V gene (reference sequence), GTSNPN is the CDR1 and SVGIG is the CDR2.